This TCR beta chain was identified in a study of T cell responses to AZD1222 COVID-19 vaccine. Germline CDR1 and CDR2: SGHRS and YFSETQ. The CDR3 has 13 residues. V gave up 3 bases and J gave up 9 bases, with 15 bases separating them. A word on this clone: Its antigen is unknown.

Study-wide points: Along spike, vaccine-associated CD4 TCRs were found throughout, with dominance at 160-218 and 743-854. There were repertoire samples only from the period after the peak T cell response. Two doses of AZD1222 preceded a rise in Spike-specific TCR breadth and depth.

Clones were read by immunoSEQ multiplex PCR, and TCRdb kept only the in-frame ones, dropping some. The repertoire has around 84,000 clones, roughly 82% of them found once; the top ten carry roughly 9.4%. V usage is TRBV5-1 and J usage is TRBJ1-1; maybe TRBD1 (5 bases). The receptor's source is an adult in good health. Sequenced material: peripheral blood, taken on day 0 of AZD1222 vaccination. In nucleotides, the CDR3 is TGCGCCAGCAGCTCCCGGGACGAGGACCAAGCTTTCTTT. As protein: CASSSRDEDQAFF.